Here is one T cell receptor (beta chain) with its context. One end of the junction varies from germline; a read error may be responsible. These data belong to a study of shared clonotypes between healthy human individuals. Adult donors, all healthy and HIV-negative, had no recent acute infections or vaccinations. The data were produced by immunoSEQ multiplex PCR, yet TCRdb's version contains in-frame clones alone and is incomplete. In the table there are some 2,000,000 clones, roughly 96% of which are singletons. The germline CDR1 and CDR2 sequences are SSHAT and FNYEAQ (reference sequence). CDR3 length: 17 amino acids.

The chain carries TRBV7-7 and TRBJ2-1; D is perhaps TRBD2 (6 bases). The source material was naive CD4+ T cells sorted from blood. Noted subset: CD45RA+ positively selected. The TCR sequence derives from a man younger than 30 in good health. In DNA form, the CDR3 reads TGTGCTAGCAGCTTAGAGTTGGCGGGGAGCTCCTACAATGAGCAGTTCTTC. Translated: CASSLELAGSSYNEQFF.